This T cell receptor beta chain was sequenced for a study of blood T cells in healthy people across ages. This CDR3 is built from 11 residues. The germline V gene encodes CDR1 ENHRY and CDR2 SYGVKD. The V gene lost 3 bases and the J gene lost 12 bases, with 11 bases spanning the gap. A second PCR of roughly 7 to 11 cycles used a sample-barcoded 5' primer and a J-beta primer mix. Each CDR3 protein gets one entry after TCRdb re-called the 5' RACE reads with MiXCR. Altogether 1.4 million to 1.5 million distinct CDR3 sequences are present, about 43% being singletons, with the ten largest covering roughly 7.7%.

The V call is TRBV10-3, the J call TRBJ1-1, with D perhaps matching TRBD1 (5 bases). The sequencing sample was made of blood. The receptor was derived from a woman aged 18-30 years in good health. The CDR3 nucleotides are TGTGCCATCAGTGACGACAGAATGTCTTTCTTT. Amino acid sequence: CAISDDRMSFF.